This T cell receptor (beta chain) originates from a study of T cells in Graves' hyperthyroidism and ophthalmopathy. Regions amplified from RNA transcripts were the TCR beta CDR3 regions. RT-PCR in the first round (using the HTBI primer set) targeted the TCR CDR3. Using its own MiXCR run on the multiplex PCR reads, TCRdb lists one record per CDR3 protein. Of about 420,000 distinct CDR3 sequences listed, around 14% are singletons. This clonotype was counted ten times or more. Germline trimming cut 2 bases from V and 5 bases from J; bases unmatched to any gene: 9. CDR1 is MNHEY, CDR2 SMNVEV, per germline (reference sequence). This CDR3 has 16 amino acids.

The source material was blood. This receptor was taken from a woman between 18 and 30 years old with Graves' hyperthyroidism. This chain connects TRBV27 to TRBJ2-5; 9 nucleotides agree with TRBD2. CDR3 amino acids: CASSLISGGTTETQYF. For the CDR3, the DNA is TGTGCCAGCAGTTTAATTAGCGGGGGCACCACGGAGACCCAGTACTTC.